The 27 T cell receptor beta chains given below trace back to one sample, sequenced in a study of chronic HIV infection and antiretroviral therapy. TCRdb itself ran the 5' RACE reads through MiXCR, one entry per CDR3 protein. Among about 48,000 distinct CDR3 sequences listed, about 18% were seen once. The sequenced sample was peripheral blood. These receptors came from an adult who had HIV and had not received antiretroviral therapy, or was an uninfected healthy control (not recorded which).

This clonotype was counted only a few times. The V and J genes are TRBV14 and TRBJ2-1; TRBD2 aligns across 7 bases. Germline-derived CDR1 and CDR2 are SGHDN and FVKESK. This CDR3 has 15 residues. Trimming at V came to 1 base and at J to 6 bases, leaving 6 bases not matched to a gene. CDR3 loop: CASSQVGWGGNEQFF. DNA of the CDR3: TGTGCCAGCAGCCAAGTCGGCTGGGGGGGCAATGAGCAGTTCTTC.

This sequence joins TRBV28 and TRBJ2-7; the D call may be TRBD1 or TRBD2 (5 bases each). Between the trimmed V and J ends, which lost 7 bases and 2 bases, there was a span of 18 bases. The length of the CDR3 is 15 residues. The V gene's germline CDR1 is MDHEN and CDR2 SYDVKM. CDR3 sequence: CASNLAGTRAYEQYF. The CDR3 nucleotides are TGTGCCAGCAACCTCGCCGGGACCCGAGCCTACGAGCAGTACTTC.

This clonotype was observed a handful of times. This chain connects TRBV2 to TRBJ1-1, with 7 bases lining up with TRBD1. Germline values: CDR1 SNHLY, CDR2 FYNNEI. Trimming took 6 bases from V and 1 from J; bases not matched to a gene: 11. The CDR3 totals 16 residues. CDR3 region: CASSGRVKGANTEAFF. CDR3 bases: TGTGCCAGCAGCGGACGAGTGAAGGGGGCGAACACTGAAGCTTTCTTT. The full variable domain, completed using reference TRBV2 and TRBJ1-1, is EPEVTQTPSHQVTQMGQEVILRCVPISNHLYFYWYRQILGQKVEFLVSFYNNEISEKSEIFDDQFSVERPDGSNFTLKIRSTKLEDSAMYFCASSGRVKGANTEAFFGQGTRLTVV.

The chain links TRBV29-1 to TRBJ1-2; 9 bases line up with TRBD1. Losses at the gene ends were 3 bases for V and 6 bases for J; bases not matched to a gene: 5. Germline V gives CDR1 SQVTM, CDR2 ANQGSEA. The length of the CDR3 is 13 residues. The CDR3 spells CSVDTGGKDGYTF. The CDR3 DNA sequence: TGCAGCGTTGATACAGGGGGCAAGGATGGCTACACCTTC.

This clonotype was detected a few times. This chain links TRBV7-3 with TRBJ1-6; D perhaps matches TRBD1 (6 bases). V was cut by 4 bases and J by 4 bases, with 14 bases left in between. The V gene's germline CDR1 is SGHTA and CDR2 FQGTGA. The CDR3 has 16 residues. The CDR3 reads CASSSQGRGYNSPLHF. The DNA for the CDR3 is TGTGCCAGCAGCTCCCAGGGGCGAGGGTATAATTCACCCCTCCACTTT.

The J gene is TRBJ2-3, the V gene TRBV10-3; D is possibly TRBD2 (5 bases). The length of the CDR3 is 15 residues. Trimming stripped 0 bases from V and 2 bases from J, with 9 bases between. Per germline, CDR1 ENHRY and CDR2 SYGVKD. The CDR3 coding sequence is TGTGCCATCAGTGAGTCTGTAGCGCCCACAGATACGCAGTATTTT. It encodes CAISESVAPTDTQYF.

This rearrangement joins TRBV28 to TRBJ2-1; D unclear. V was pared by 2 bases and J by 5 bases, with 19 bases between. This CDR3 has 17 amino acids. Looked up from germline, CDR1 is MDHEN and CDR2 is SYDVKM. DNA of the CDR3: TGTGCCAGCAGTTTAGCTCAAGATCTAGGAGTGGACAATGAGCAGTTCTTC. Protein sequence: CASSLAQDLGVDNEQFF.

V is TRBV4-1 and J is TRBJ1-5, with D possibly TRBD1 on 6 matching bases. The CDR3 spans 15 residues. CDR1 is MGHRA, CDR2 YSYEKL, per germline. V was shortened by 2 bases and J by 0 bases, with 8 bases between the two germline ends. CDR3 in amino acids: CASSQIGGSNQPQHF. CDR3 in DNA: TGCGCCAGCAGCCAAATAGGGGGTAGCAATCAGCCCCAGCATTTT.

This clonotype was observed a handful of times. This chain uses TRBV7-2 with TRBJ2-2, with D unresolved. Trimming left V 8 bases short and J 6 bases short, with 10 bases between. Germline V CDR1 and CDR2: SGHTA, FQGNSA. CDR3 length equals 12 residues. This CDR3 reads CASRLVPGELFF. The CDR3, as DNA: TGTGCCAGCCGCCTAGTGCCCGGGGAGCTGTTTTTT.

The chain combines TRBV2 with TRBJ1-1; D ambiguous. The germline V and J ends were trimmed by 7 bases and 1 base, with 10 bases remaining between them. The CDR3 length is 13 residues. Germline-derived CDR1 and CDR2 are SNHLY and FYNNEI. The CDR3 loop reads CASTSNENTEAFF. DNA for the CDR3: TGTGCCAGCACATCAAACGAGAACACTGAAGCTTTCTTT.

The CDR3 here is CSVAGLAGVGNEQYF. The CDR3 DNA reads as TGCAGCGTGGCGGGACTAGCGGGAGTCGGAAACGAGCAGTACTTC. The chain joins TRBV29-1 to TRBJ2-7; TRBD2 matches at 14 bases. CDR3 length equals 15 residues. The V gene's germline CDR1 is SQVTM and CDR2 ANQGSEA. Trimming cost V 6 bases and J 5 bases; bases outside gene matches: 9.

V and J are TRBV28 and TRBJ1-6; D is unresolved. Germline V gene lookup returns CDR1 MDHEN and CDR2 SYDVKM. V was clipped by 2 bases and J by 0 bases, with 5 bases between them. The CDR3 contains 15 residues. CDR3 DNA: TGTGCCAGCAGTTTAGGAAGCTCCTATAATTCACCCCTCCACTTT. Its protein is CASSLGSSYNSPLHF.

V gene TRBV20-1 combines with J gene TRBJ2-3; 7 bases line up with TRBD2. From germline, CDR1 is DFQATT and CDR2 SNEGSKA (reference sequence). Trimming at V came to 7 bases and at J to 3 bases, leaving 13 bases not matched to a gene. The CDR3 is 15 residues long. CDR3 in DNA: TGCAGTGTCCACCATGGGAGGGCGGGGACAGATACGCAGTATTTT. Protein: CSVHHGRAGTDTQYF.

This clonotype has a handful of counts. V usage is TRBV10-3 and J usage is TRBJ2-1; 9 nucleotides match TRBD1. There are 14 residues in the CDR3. Germline V gene sequence: CDR1 ENHRY, CDR2 SYGVKD. J gave up 5 bases and V 5 bases, and 4 bases lay outside the gene matches. CDR3 in DNA: TGTGCCATCAGTCCACGGGACAGGGACAATGAGCAGTTCTTC. Its protein product is CAISPRDRDNEQFF.

This clonotype was seen a few times. This chain connects TRBV29-1 to TRBJ2-3, with 9 bases that match TRBD2. The CDR3 spans 17 residues. V shed 2 bases and J 3 bases; nucleotides not matched to a gene: 12. Germline lookup yields CDR1 SQVTM and CDR2 ANQGSEA. The CDR3 spells CSVETRASGTSTDTQYF. The CDR3, as DNA: TGCAGCGTTGAAACTCGGGCTAGCGGGACCTCAACAGATACGCAGTATTTT.

The chain combines TRBV4-2 with TRBJ1-2; maybe TRBD1 (5 bases). The CDR3 length is 15 residues. Trimming stripped 4 bases from V and 1 base from J, with 13 bases between. CDR1 and CDR2 (germline): LGHNA, YNFKEQ. The CDR3, as DNA: TGTGCCAGCAGCCCTCCCGGGACGGTTAACTATGGCTACACCTTC. It translates to CASSPPGTVNYGYTF.

The V gene is TRBV30, the J gene TRBJ1-1; weak D call: TRBD1 (5 bases). CDR1 and CDR2 (germline): GTSNPN, SVGIG (reference sequence). CDR3 size: 11 residues. The CDR3: CAWGLNTEAFF. CDR3 nucleotides: TGTGCTTGGGGACTGAACACTGAAGCTTTCTTT.

This clonotype occurred a few times. This chain connects TRBV5-1 to TRBJ1-1; D is possibly TRBD1 (6 bases). Germline-derived CDR1 and CDR2 are SGHRS and YFSETQ. The CDR3 runs 12 residues. Deletions cut 5 bases from V and 4 bases from J, with 9 bases between. CDR3 protein: CASRGGPTEAFF. CDR3 coding DNA: TGCGCCAGCAGAGGGGGACCCACTGAAGCTTTCTTT.

This chain joins TRBV3-1 and TRBJ1-1; 7 bases are shared with TRBD1. The CDR3 has 11 amino acids. Germline-derived CDR1 and CDR2 are LGHDT and YNNKEL (reference sequence). J lost 8 bases, V lost 9 bases, and 6 bases had no gene match. The CDR3 sequence is CASHRGTEAFF. CDR3 nucleotide sequence: TGTGCCAGTCACAGGGGCACCGAAGCTTTCTTT.

This clonotype was picked up a small number of times. V gene TRBV28 combines with J gene TRBJ1-5, with TRBD1 matching 8 bases. Germline assignment: CDR1 MDHEN and CDR2 SYDVKM. V shed 6 bases and J 2 bases; nucleotides not matched to a gene: 6. The CDR3 spans 15 residues. The CDR3 region is CASRWTGSGNQPQHF. The CDR3 coding sequence is TGTGCCAGCAGATGGACAGGGAGTGGCAATCAGCCCCAGCATTTT. Complete variable domain (other parts from reference TRBV28 and TRBJ1-5): DVKVTQSSRYLVKRTGEKVFLECVQDMDHENMFWYRQDPGLGLRLIYFSYDVKMKEKGDIPEGYSVSREKKERFSLILESASTNQTSMYLCASRWTGSGNQPQHFGDGTRLSIL.

The rearrangement links TRBV4-1 to TRBJ2-7; tentatively, D is TRBD1 or TRBD2 (7 bases each). The CDR3 is 14 residues long. The V gene's germline CDR1 is MGHRA and CDR2 YSYEKL. Deletions cut 4 bases from V and 4 bases from J, with 14 bases between. As DNA, the CDR3 is TGCGCCAGCAGCCGAGCGGGACAGAGATACGAGCAGTACTTC. Translating it yields CASSRAGQRYEQYF.

This clonotype was observed a handful of times. The chain is built from TRBV18 and TRBJ1-4, with D perhaps TRBD1 (6 bases). Germline CDR1 and CDR2: KGHSH and LQKENI. Trimming took off 4 bases at V and 0 bases at J, with 6 bases between the two ends. This CDR3 contains 14 residues. DNA for the CDR3: TGTGCCAGCTCACGACAGGCAACTAATGAAAAACTGTTTTTT. The encoded protein is CASSRQATNEKLFF.

This clonotype turned up a few times. The rearrangement joins TRBV11-1 to TRBJ2-7; TRBD1 is a possible D gene (6 bases). Trimming removed 2 bases at V and 4 bases at J, with 9 bases between. The CDR3 is 13 residues long. The germline V gene has CDR1 SGHAT and CDR2 FQDESV (reference sequence). CDR3: CASSLSGDYEQYF. CDR3 bases: TGTGCCAGCAGCTTATCAGGGGATTACGAGCAGTACTTC.

This clonotype was seen only a few times. The chain carries TRBV7-8 and TRBJ2-5; D call uncertain. The germline gives CDR1 SGHVS, CDR2 FQNEAQ. The CDR3 runs to 14 residues. V lost 5 bases, J lost 2 bases, and 12 bases lay in between. The CDR3 reads CASSPGPDQETQYF. The CDR3 region has the DNA TGTGCCAGCAGCCCCGGCCCGGATCAAGAGACCCAGTACTTC.

This clonotype was seen only a few times. This sequence joins TRBV2 and TRBJ2-4; no reliable D call. V shed 4 bases and J shed 5 bases, with 3 bases lying between them. CDR1 and CDR2 from the germline V gene are SNHLY and FYNNEI. The CDR3 is 11 residues long. The DNA for the CDR3 is TGTGCCAGCAGTGTACAAAACATTCAGTACTTC. Amino acid sequence: CASSVQNIQYF.

This clonotype was detected only a few times. The chain couples TRBV9 to TRBJ2-7, with no clear D. V lost 4 bases, J lost 0 bases, and 11 bases lay in between. The CDR3 is made up of 14 amino acids. Germline V gene lookup returns CDR1 SGDLS and CDR2 YYNGEE. DNA of the CDR3: TGTGCCAGCAGCCTTGAAGGTACCTCCTACGAGCAGTACTTC. Translating it yields CASSLEGTSYEQYF.

The genes are TRBV4-1 and TRBJ2-1; possibly TRBD2 for D (8 bases). Looked up from germline, CDR1 is MGHRA and CDR2 is YSYEKL. The CDR3 has 16 amino acids. V was clipped by 10 bases and J by 7 bases, with 26 bases between them. CDR3 region: CATRQGIAGRGNEQFF. The DNA of the CDR3 is TGCGCCACCCGACAGGGAATAGCGGGAAGGGGAAATGAGCAGTTCTTC.